These 26 T cell receptor beta chains were sequenced from one sample in a study of vaccination and CD4 T cells after COVID-19 (dated by TCRdb to 2022 to 2024). Antigens for these TCRs are unknown. The sample's treatment or condition label, in plain terms: approximately 9-day PBMC culture with coronavirus spike peptide pools or control peptides (ViraFEST assay). Libraries were prepared through PCR. TCRdb shows the sequencer as Illumina iSeq 100. TCR sequencing of DNA from cultured CD4+ T cells used the Oncomine TCR Beta short-read assay at the Johns Hopkins FTIC core. TCRdb reanalyzed the raw reads on its own, using fastp at Q25 for trimming and MiXCR for clone calling, and kept in-frame beta chains. A single entry per CDR3 protein holds the most common genes and DNA from its merged rows. For this sample there are about 14,000 distinct CDR3 sequences; around 55% appear just once. The leading ten clones occupy 7.5% to 9.5% of the sample.

Sequenced material: CD4+ T cells from blood, cultured in vitro, taken before SARS-CoV-2 vaccination. The origin of the receptors is a human donor who had recovered from COVID-19.

V usage is TRBV29-1 and J usage is TRBJ2-7; the D call may be TRBD1 or TRBD2 (5 bases each). Trimming removed 2 bases at V and 3 bases at J, with 11 bases between. CDR1 is SQVTM and CDR2 is ANQGSEA in the germline V gene. The length of the CDR3 is 13 residues. DNA for the CDR3: TGCAGCGTTGAAATTCAGGGACGCTACGAGCAGTACTTC. Translating gives CSVEIQGRYEQYF.

The CDR3 region is CSARGDSSETEAFF. In DNA, the CDR3 is TGCAGTGCTAGGGGGGACAGTTCGGAAACTGAAGCTTTCTTT. The chain employs TRBV20-1 and TRBJ1-1; 7 nucleotides line up with TRBD1. The CDR3 is made up of 14 amino acids. The ends lost 3 bases at V and 5 bases at J; junction bases unmatched: 9. The V gene's germline CDR1 is DFQATT and CDR2 SNEGSKA (reference sequence).

The chain combines TRBV20-1 with TRBJ1-6, with 8 bases identical to TRBD1. Germline loops: CDR1 DFQATT, CDR2 SNEGSKA (reference sequence). The V gene end was trimmed by 0 bases and the J gene end by 9 bases; junction bases not matched to a gene: 7. The CDR3 totals 15 residues. CDR3 residues: CSARDYRTGSSPLHF. The CDR3 nucleotides are TGCAGTGCTAGAGATTACCGGACAGGGAGTTCACCCCTCCACTTT.

This chain links TRBV20-1 with TRBJ1-4; a possible D gene is TRBD1 (5 bases). Trimming pared 3 bases from V and 0 bases from J, leaving 11 bases between. This CDR3 has 15 residues. Germline CDR1 reads DFQATT; CDR2 reads SNEGSKA (reference sequence). In DNA, the CDR3 is TGCAGTGCTAGGGGGGAGATTGCAACTAATGAAAAACTGTTTTTT. Protein product: CSARGEIATNEKLFF.

The chain employs TRBV19 and TRBJ1-5, with 9 bases that match TRBD1. The CDR3 has 15 amino acids. The ends lost 4 bases at V and 5 bases at J; junction bases unmatched: 6. CDR1 and CDR2 from the germline V gene are LNHDA and SQIVND (reference sequence). CDR3 nucleotides: TGTGCCAGTAGTAATACAGGGGGCGCGGATCAGCCCCAGCATTTT. It specifies CASSNTGGADQPQHF. The whole variable domain, remainder taken from reference TRBV19 and TRBJ1-5, is DGGITQSPKYLFRKEGQNVTLSCEQNLNHDAMYWYRQDPGQGLRLIYYSQIVNDFQKGDIAEGYSVSREKKESFPLTVTSAQKNPTAFYLCASSNTGGADQPQHFGDGTRLSIL.

This clonotype was detected only a few times. V gene TRBV20-1 combines with J gene TRBJ1-5, with a tentative D call TRBD1 (6 bases). Per the germline V gene, CDR1 is DFQATT and CDR2 is SNEGSKA (reference sequence). There are 16 residues in the CDR3. V was clipped by 4 bases and J by 3 bases, with 19 bases between them. CDR3 region: CSATTGGGQLNQPQHF. As DNA, the CDR3 is TGCAGTGCTACCACGGGGGGGGGACAACTCAATCAGCCCCAGCATTTT.

This chain connects TRBV12-3 or TRBV12-4 to TRBJ2-7; 12 nucleotides agree with TRBD2. Trimming cost V 6 bases and J 2 bases; bases outside gene matches: 2. CDR3 length: 14 residues. The CDR3, as DNA: TGTGCCAGCAGACTAGCGGGGGGTACCTACGAGCAGTACTTC. Translated: CASRLAGGTYEQYF.

This chain joins TRBV7-2 and TRBJ2-1; 8 nucleotides match TRBD2. The CDR3 is 21 amino acids. Germline CDR1 reads SGHTA; CDR2 reads FQGNSA. V shed 0 bases, J shed 0 bases, and the junction held 16 bases outside the gene matches. The CDR3: CASSLAMGLVQRGSSYNEQFF. The CDR3 nucleotides read TGTGCCAGCAGCTTAGCAATGGGCTTGGTTCAGCGGGGGAGCTCCTACAATGAGCAGTTCTTC.

In this sample, this clonotype turned up a few times. The J gene is TRBJ2-7, the V gene TRBV20-1; TRBD2 matches at 11 bases. The CDR3 loop spans 13 amino acids. With 5 bases clipped from V and 8 bases from J, the junction kept 8 bases outside the gene matches. Germline V gene sequence: CDR1 DFQATT, CDR2 SNEGSKA (reference sequence). CDR3 sequence reads: CSAELAGVGQQYF. CDR3 nucleotides: TGCAGTGCTGAACTAGCGGGAGTAGGTCAGCAGTACTTC.

This chain uses TRBV7-2 with TRBJ1-2; D gene unclear. This CDR3 spans 14 amino acids. Looked up from germline, CDR1 is SGHTA and CDR2 is FQGNSA. V gave up 1 base and J gave up 14 bases, with 20 bases separating them. The CDR3 region is CASSLGETHLIRTF. The CDR3 bases are TGTGCCAGCAGCTTAGGTGAAACCCATCTAATTAGGACCTTC.

The chain links TRBV7-2 to TRBJ1-1; no definite D call. The CDR3 loop spans 13 amino acids. From germline, CDR1 is SGHTA and CDR2 FQGNSA. The V and J ends lost 4 bases and 2 bases respectively, with 8 bases between them. The DNA for the CDR3 is TGTGCCAGCAGCTATCTCCCCAACACTGAAGCTTTCTTT. As protein: CASSYLPNTEAFF.

The V gene is TRBV28, the J gene TRBJ1-6; unclear D gene. With 3 bases removed from V and 7 bases from J, the gap between germline ends came to 4 bases. This CDR3 spans 12 amino acids. Germline values: CDR1 MDHEN, CDR2 SYDVKM. The CDR3 reads CASSFGNSPLHF. The DNA of the CDR3 is TGTGCCAGCAGTTTTGGCAATTCACCCCTCCACTTT.

This chain uses TRBV27 with TRBJ1-1; TRBD1 agrees at 8 bases. CDR1 and CDR2 (germline): MNHEY, SMNVEV (reference sequence). Trimming removed 5 bases from V and 1 base from J; junction bases left unmatched: 3. This CDR3 spans 14 amino acids. CDR3 residues: CASSRQGTNTEAFF. CDR3 bases: TGTGCCAGCAGTAGACAGGGGACGAACACTGAAGCTTTCTTT.

The gene calls are TRBV7-6 and TRBJ2-7, with 8 bases fitting TRBD2. Germline V gene sequence: CDR1 SGHVS, CDR2 FNYEAQ. Trimming removed 5 bases from V and 0 bases from J; junction bases left unmatched: 6. The CDR3 consists of 15 residues. Here the CDR3 reads CASSPLAAASYEQYF. CDR3 DNA: TGTGCCAGCAGCCCACTAGCGGCGGCCTCCTACGAGCAGTACTTC.

V gene TRBV21-1 combines with J gene TRBJ1-2; TRBD1, the D gene given by the table, was not confirmed from the DNA. TRBV21-1 is given as a pseudogene. The CDR3 is made up of 15 amino acids. The DNA for the CDR3 is TGTGCCAGCAGCACCCGGGTCCAAAGAAACTATGGCTACACCTTC. It encodes CASSTRVQRNYGYTF.

This clonotype was seen more than once but under ten times. This chain joins TRBV7-8 and TRBJ2-3, with D perhaps being TRBD1 or TRBD2 (5 bases each). Trimming removed 3 bases at V and 5 bases at J, with 9 bases between. Germline CDR1 is SGHVS and CDR2 is FQNEAQ. This CDR3 comprises 13 residues. In DNA form, the CDR3 reads TGTGCCAGCAGCTTCGAGGGGATAGATACGCAGTATTTT. This encodes CASSFEGIDTQYF. Full variable domain (remainder filled in from reference TRBV7-8 and TRBJ2-3): GAGVSQSPRYKVAKRGQDVALRCDPISGHVSLFWYQQALGQGPEFLTYFQNEAQLDKSGLPSDRFFAERPEGSVSTLKIQRTQQEDSAVYLCASSFEGIDTQYFGPGTRLTVL.

This clonotype came up a few times. The CDR3: CASSYSPGQGRQPQHF. The CDR3 DNA sequence: TGTGCCAGCAGTTACTCTCCGGGACAGGGACGACAGCCCCAGCATTTT. The chain is built from TRBV6-2 or TRBV6-3 and TRBJ1-5, with TRBD1 matching 9 bases. This CDR3 spans 16 amino acids. Germline V gives CDR1 MNHEY, CDR2 SVGEGT. The trim removed 0 bases at V and 7 bases at J, leaving 7 bases unmatched.

This clonotype was seen only a few times. This CDR3 reads CASSTDRAGAKNIQYF. The CDR3 DNA is TGTGCCAGCAGTACCGACAGGGCTGGAGCCAAAAACATTCAGTACTTC. The chain carries TRBV6-1 and TRBJ2-4; 7 nucleotides line up with TRBD1. The CDR3 consists of 16 residues. Trimming at V came to 5 bases and at J to 0 bases, leaving 7 bases not matched to a gene. Germline CDR1 reads MNHNS; CDR2 reads SASEGT.

The rearrangement joins TRBV6-2 or TRBV6-3 to TRBJ2-5; D is unresolved. V lost 9 bases and J lost 5, with 19 bases in between. The CDR3 is 14 amino acids. CDR1 is MNHEY and CDR2 is SVGEGT in the germline V gene. CDR3 sequence (DNA): TGTGCCAGTATTTCGACCCCCCTGGGGGAGACCCAGTACTTC. This translates into CASISTPLGETQYF.

J is TRBJ1-5 and V is TRBV14; D gene unclear. Trimming left V 3 bases short and J 5 bases short, with 8 bases between. The CDR3 contains 13 residues. Germline V gene sequence: CDR1 SGHDN, CDR2 FVKESK. The CDR3 nucleotides are TGTGCCAGCAGCCACTCAAGAGATCAGCCCCAGCATTTT. This codes for CASSHSRDQPQHF. Supplemented by reference TRBV14 and TRBJ1-5, the full variable domain reads EAGVTQFPSHSVIEKGQTVTLRCDPISGHDNLYWYRRVMGKEIKFLLHFVKESKQDESGMPNNRFLAERTGGTYSTLKVQPAELEDSGVYFCASSHSRDQPQHFGDGTRLSIL.

This clonotype was seen a handful of times. The V call is TRBV20-1, the J call TRBJ1-5, with TRBD1 identical over 7 bases. The CDR3 loop spans 14 amino acids. Germline V gives CDR1 DFQATT, CDR2 SNEGSKA (reference sequence). V shed 6 bases, J shed 3 bases, and the junction held 8 bases outside the gene matches. CDR3 in amino acids: CSALGGQFNQPQHF. The CDR3 bases are TGCAGTGCCCTAGGGGGACAGTTCAATCAGCCCCAGCATTTT.

The V call is TRBV7-3, the J call TRBJ2-7; 9 nucleotides align to TRBD1. Germline-derived CDR1 and CDR2 are SGHTA and FQGTGA. This CDR3 has 15 residues. Unmatched junction bases numbered 7, after V lost 5 bases and J lost 2 bases. The CDR3 bases are TGTGCCAGCAGCAGAGACAGGGGGGCCCCCTACGAGCAGTACTTC. Translated: CASSRDRGAPYEQYF.

The genes are TRBV6-1 and TRBJ2-2; TRBD2 matches 10 bases. Germline lookup yields CDR1 MNHNS and CDR2 SASEGT. V was pared by 2 bases and J by 1 base, with 4 bases of the junction left unmatched. The CDR3 has 17 residues. CDR3 nucleotide sequence: TGTGCCAGCAGTGAAAGCAGCGGGGGGGTGAACACCGGGGAGCTGTTTTTT. This sequence encodes CASSESSGGVNTGELFF.

The chain couples TRBV7-2 to TRBJ1-5; D remains unclear. This CDR3 contains 15 residues. Trimming took 1 base from V and 1 from J, leaving 8 bases between them. Germline CDR1 reads SGHTA; CDR2 reads FQGNSA. The CDR3 loop reads CASSLGRSSNQPQHF. The CDR3 region has the DNA TGTGCCAGCAGCTTAGGAAGATCGAGCAATCAGCCCCAGCATTTT.

This clonotype occurred a few times. The V and J genes are TRBV28 and TRBJ2-7, with 8 bases aligning to TRBD2. The CDR3 is made up of 15 amino acids. V gave up 4 bases and J gave up 6 bases; unmatched junction bases: 11. Germline V CDR1 and CDR2: MDHEN, SYDVKM. The CDR3 is CASSSRLASGLEQYF. CDR3 sequence (DNA): TGTGCCAGCAGTTCGAGACTAGCGAGTGGGCTCGAGCAGTACTTC.

The rearrangement links TRBV7-2 to TRBJ1-3; D remains unclear. Germline-derived CDR1 and CDR2 are SGHTA and FQGNSA. V lost 1 base to trimming and J lost 4 bases, with 11 bases between them. The CDR3 spans 15 residues. The CDR3 spells CASSLVGSLGNTIYF. For the CDR3, the DNA is TGTGCCAGCAGCTTAGTGGGCAGCCTAGGAAACACCATATATTTT.